This entry describes one TCR beta chain. Antigen specificity is unknown. Here immunoSEQ multiplex PCR was the method, and the copy in TCRdb shows in-frame clones only, minus some. The repertoire holds about 45,000 clones, with 85% to 90% as singletons. These data are taken from a study of lymphopenia after photon versus proton radiotherapy. Regarding the study as a whole: Proton therapy kept repertoires fairly stable, unlike photons, which gained effector/memory cells. A bigger post-nadir fall in TCR diversity correlated inversely with survival time in deceased patients. Authors raise, but do not show, better survival with proton therapy.

V dropped 6 bases and J dropped 2; count of bases not matched to a gene: 10. Germline-derived CDR1 and CDR2 are SGHRS and YFSETQ. The CDR3 spans 16 residues. Source: peripheral blood, taken from a patient treated with photon-based radiotherapy. This receptor was identified in a man aged 35 to 55 with gastric cancer. The V and J genes are TRBV5-1 and TRBJ2-3, with 9 bases that match TRBD2. CDR3 bases: TGCGCCAGCACCCAGAGCGGGGGGAGCCTCACAGATACGCAGTATTTT. Amino acid sequence: CASTQSGGSLTDTQYF. The whole variable domain, filled in from reference TRBV5-1 and TRBJ2-3, reads KAGVTQTPRYLIKTRGQQVTLSCSPISGHRSVSWYQQTPGQGLQFLFEYFSETQRNKGNFPGRFSGRQFSNSRSEMNVSTLELGDSALYLCASTQSGGSLTDTQYFGPGTRLTVL.